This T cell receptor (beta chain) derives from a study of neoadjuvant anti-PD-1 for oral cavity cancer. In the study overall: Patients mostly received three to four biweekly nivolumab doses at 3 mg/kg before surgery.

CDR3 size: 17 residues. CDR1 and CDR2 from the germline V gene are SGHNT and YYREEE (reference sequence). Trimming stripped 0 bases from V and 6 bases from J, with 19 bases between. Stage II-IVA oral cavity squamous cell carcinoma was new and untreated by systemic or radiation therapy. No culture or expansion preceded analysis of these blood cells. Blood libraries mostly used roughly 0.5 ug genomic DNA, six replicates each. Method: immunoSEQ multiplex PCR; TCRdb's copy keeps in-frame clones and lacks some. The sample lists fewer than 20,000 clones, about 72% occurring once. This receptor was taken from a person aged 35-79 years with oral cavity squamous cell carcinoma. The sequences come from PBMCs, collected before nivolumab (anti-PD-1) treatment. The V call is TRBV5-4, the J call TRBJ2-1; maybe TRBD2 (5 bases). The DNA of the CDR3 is TGTGCCAGCAGCTTGGCCGGTCTAGCACGGTGGGGCAATGAGCAGTTCTTC. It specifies CASSLAGLARWGNEQFF.